The present entry profiles one T cell receptor beta chain with its context. The record originates from a study of blood T cell repertoires in COVID-19. Original analysis: Quantification of nucleated cells was approximated via reference gene primer amplification. Repertoires were generated with immunoSEQ multiplex PCR, while TCRdb's copy carries only in-frame clones and drops some. The DNA was the basis for D and trimming; V, J and clone size are from that table. This sample has around 450,000 clones, with around 91% found just once. The material sequenced was PBMCs or T cells enriched from blood (not recorded which). The clonotype comes from a man aged 18 to 29 who had recovered from COVID-19.

The CDR3 region is CASTPTGASSGANVLTF. The CDR3 DNA reads TGTGCCAGTACCCCAACAGGGGCCAGCTCTGGGGCCAACGTCCTGACTTTC. The chain carries TRBV19 and TRBJ2-6, with TRBD1 identical over 7 bases. The CDR3 has 17 residues. Germline-derived CDR1 and CDR2 are LNHDA and SQIVND (reference sequence). The junction had 9 bases not matched to a gene; V was cut back by 7 bases and J by 0 bases.